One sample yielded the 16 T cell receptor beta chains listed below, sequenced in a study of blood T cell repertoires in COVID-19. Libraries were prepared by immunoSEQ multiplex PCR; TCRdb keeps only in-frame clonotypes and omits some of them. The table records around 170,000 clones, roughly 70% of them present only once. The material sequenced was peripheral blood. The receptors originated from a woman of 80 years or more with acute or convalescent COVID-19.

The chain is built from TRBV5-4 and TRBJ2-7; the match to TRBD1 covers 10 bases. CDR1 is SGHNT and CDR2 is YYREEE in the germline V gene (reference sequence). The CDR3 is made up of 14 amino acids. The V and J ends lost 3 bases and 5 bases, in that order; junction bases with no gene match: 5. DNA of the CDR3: TGTGCCAGCAGCTCCCGGGACAGGGGCCACGAGCAGTACTTC. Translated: CASSSRDRGHEQYF.

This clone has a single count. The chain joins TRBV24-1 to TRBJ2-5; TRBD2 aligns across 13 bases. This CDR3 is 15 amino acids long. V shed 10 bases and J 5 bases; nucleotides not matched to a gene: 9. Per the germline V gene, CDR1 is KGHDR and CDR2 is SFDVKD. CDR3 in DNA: TGTGCCACGCAACTAGCGGGAGGGCCCTTCGAGACCCAGTACTTC. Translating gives CATQLAGGPFETQYF.

The DNA of the CDR3 is TGTGCCAGCAGTAAAGACAGGGCACGAGGCTTTGGAGACACTGAAGCTTTCTTT. This translates into CASSKDRARGFGDTEAFF. The gene calls are TRBV27 and TRBJ1-1, with 7 bases aligning to TRBD1. CDR1 MNHEY and CDR2 SMNVEV come from the germline V gene (reference sequence). The CDR3 runs to 18 residues. After removal of 5 bases from V and 3 bases from J, the junction contained 18 bases not matched to a gene.

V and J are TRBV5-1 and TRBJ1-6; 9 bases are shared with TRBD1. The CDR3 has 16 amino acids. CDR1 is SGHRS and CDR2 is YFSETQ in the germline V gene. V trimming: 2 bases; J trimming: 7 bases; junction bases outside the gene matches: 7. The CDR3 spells CASSLSGTGRNSPLHF. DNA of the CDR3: TGCGCCAGCAGCTTATCCGGGACAGGGCGAAATTCACCCCTCCACTTT.

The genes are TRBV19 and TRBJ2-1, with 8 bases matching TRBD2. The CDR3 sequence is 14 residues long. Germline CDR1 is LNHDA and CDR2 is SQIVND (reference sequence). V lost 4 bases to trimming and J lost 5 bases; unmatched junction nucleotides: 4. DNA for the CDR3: TGTGCCAGTAGTACAATAGCGGGGCACAATGAGCAGTTCTTC. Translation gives CASSTIAGHNEQFF.

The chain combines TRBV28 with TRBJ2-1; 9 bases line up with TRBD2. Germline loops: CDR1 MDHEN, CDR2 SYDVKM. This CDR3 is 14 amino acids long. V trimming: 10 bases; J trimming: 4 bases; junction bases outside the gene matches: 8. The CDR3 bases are TGTGCCATCGCTAGCGGGGCGGGGTACAATGAGCAGTTCTTC. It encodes CAIASGAGYNEQFF. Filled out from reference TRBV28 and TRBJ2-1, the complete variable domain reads DVKVTQSSRYLVKRTGEKVFLECVQDMDHENMFWYRQDPGLGLRLIYFSYDVKMKEKGDIPEGYSVSREKKERFSLILESASTNQTSMYLCAIASGAGYNEQFFGPGTRLTVL.

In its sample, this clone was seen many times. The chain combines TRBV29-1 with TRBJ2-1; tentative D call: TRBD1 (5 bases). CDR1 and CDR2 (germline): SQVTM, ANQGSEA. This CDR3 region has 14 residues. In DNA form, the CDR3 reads TGCAACTCCTCAGAAGCAGGGCCCCTCCGCCTTCCTTTCTTC. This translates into CNSSEAGPLRLPFF.

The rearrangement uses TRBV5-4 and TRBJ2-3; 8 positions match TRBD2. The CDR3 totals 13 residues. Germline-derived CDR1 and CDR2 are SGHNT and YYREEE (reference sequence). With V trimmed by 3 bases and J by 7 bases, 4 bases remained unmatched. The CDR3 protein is CASSSRLAHTQYF. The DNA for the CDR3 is TGTGCCAGCAGCTCTCGACTAGCGCATACGCAGTATTTT.

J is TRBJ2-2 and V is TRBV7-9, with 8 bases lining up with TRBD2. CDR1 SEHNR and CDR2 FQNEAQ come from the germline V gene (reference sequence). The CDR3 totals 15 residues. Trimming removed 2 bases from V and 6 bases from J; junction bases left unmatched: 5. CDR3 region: CASSLSGRWAGELFF. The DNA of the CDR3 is TGTGCCAGCAGCTTAAGCGGGAGATGGGCCGGGGAGCTGTTTTTT.

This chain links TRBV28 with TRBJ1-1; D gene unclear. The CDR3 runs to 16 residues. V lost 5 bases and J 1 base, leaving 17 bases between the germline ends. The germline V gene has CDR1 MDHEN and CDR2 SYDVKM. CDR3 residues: CASSGGLAGENTEAFF. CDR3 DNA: TGTGCCAGCAGTGGCGGGTTAGCAGGCGAGAACACTGAAGCTTTCTTT.

The CDR3 sequence is CANCGRPYEQYF. CDR3 DNA sequence: TGCGCCAACTGTGGGAGACCCTACGAGCAGTACTTC. This chain links TRBV10-1 with TRBJ2-7, with a possible D match to TRBD2 (5 bases). This CDR3 comprises 12 residues. The germline gives CDR1 WNHNN, CDR2 SYGVQD (reference sequence). V shed 10 bases and J shed 2 bases, with 12 bases lying between them.

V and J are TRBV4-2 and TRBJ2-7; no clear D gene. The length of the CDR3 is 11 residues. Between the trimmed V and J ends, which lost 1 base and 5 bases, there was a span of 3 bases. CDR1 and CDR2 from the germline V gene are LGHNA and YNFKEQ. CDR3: CASSQGDEQYF. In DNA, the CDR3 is TGTGCCAGCAGCCAAGGAGACGAGCAGTACTTC.

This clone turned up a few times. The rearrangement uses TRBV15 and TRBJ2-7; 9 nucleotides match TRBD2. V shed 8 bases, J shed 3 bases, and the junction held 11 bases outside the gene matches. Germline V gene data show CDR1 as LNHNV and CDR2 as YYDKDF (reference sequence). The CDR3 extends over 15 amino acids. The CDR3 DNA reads TGTGCCACCTCTGAAGGGACTAGCTTTGACTACGAGCAGTACTTC. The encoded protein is CATSEGTSFDYEQYF.

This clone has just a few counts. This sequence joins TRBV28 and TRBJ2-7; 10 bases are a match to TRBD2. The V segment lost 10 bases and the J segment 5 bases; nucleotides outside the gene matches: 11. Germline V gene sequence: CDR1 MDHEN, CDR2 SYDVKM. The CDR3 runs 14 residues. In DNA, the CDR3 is TGTGCCATCATCAGTCAGGGGACTAGCGACGAGCAGTACTTC. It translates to CAIISQGTSDEQYF.

The DNA for the CDR3 is TGTGCCAGCAGGATGGGGAGGTTCACAGATACGCAGTATTTT. Its protein is CASRMGRFTDTQYF. The rearrangement links TRBV6-5 to TRBJ2-3; tentatively, D is TRBD2 (6 bases). This CDR3 comprises 14 residues. Trimming shortened V by 6 bases and J by 2 bases, and 12 bases separated the two germline ends. The germline V gene encodes CDR1 MNHEY and CDR2 SVGAGI.

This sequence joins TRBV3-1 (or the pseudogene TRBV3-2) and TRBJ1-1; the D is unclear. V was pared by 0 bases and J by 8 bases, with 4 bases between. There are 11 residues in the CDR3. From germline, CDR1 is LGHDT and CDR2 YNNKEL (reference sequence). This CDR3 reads CASSQEGEAFF. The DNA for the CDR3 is TGTGCCAGCAGCCAAGAGGGCGAAGCTTTCTTT.